Reported below is one TCR beta chain. Participants, roughly 18 to 100 years old, spanned 25 or so US areas. Grouping used clinical history reported by participants in a survey and questionnaire. This entry is derived from a study of blood T cell repertoires in COVID-19. In the study's own analysis: Quantification of nucleated cells was approximated via reference gene primer amplification. The assay was immunoSEQ multiplex PCR, and TCRdb's table has in-frame clones only and misses some. V and J calls and clone size come straight from that table; D and trimming were deduced from the DNA. The sample consists of 350,000 to 500,000 clones, approximately 90% of them appearing once. Trimming took 0 bases from V and 1 from J, leaving 13 bases between them. CDR1 and CDR2 from the germline V gene are SGDLS and YYNGEE. CDR3 length: 16 amino acids.

The receptor was derived from a woman aged 18 to 35 who had been exposed to COVID-19. The sample taken for sequencing was PBMCs or T cells enriched from blood (not recorded which). The J gene is TRBJ2-5, the V gene TRBV9, with D perhaps matching TRBD1 (5 bases). DNA for the CDR3: TGTGCCAGCAGCGTAGGGGCCAGACAGACCCAAGAGACCCAGTACTTC. It yields the protein CASSVGARQTQETQYF.